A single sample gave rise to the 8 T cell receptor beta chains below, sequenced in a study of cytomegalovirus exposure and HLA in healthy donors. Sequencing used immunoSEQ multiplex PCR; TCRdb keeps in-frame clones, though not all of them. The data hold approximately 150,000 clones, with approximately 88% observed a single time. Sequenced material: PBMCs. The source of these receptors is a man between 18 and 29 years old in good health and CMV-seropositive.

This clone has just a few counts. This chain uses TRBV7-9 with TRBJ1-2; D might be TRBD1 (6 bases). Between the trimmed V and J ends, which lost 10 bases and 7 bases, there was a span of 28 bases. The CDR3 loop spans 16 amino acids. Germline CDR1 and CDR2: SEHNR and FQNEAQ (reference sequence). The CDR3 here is CATPSTRDTQRGGYTF. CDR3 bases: TGTGCCACCCCGAGCACGCGGGACACCCAGCGGGGTGGCTACACCTTC.

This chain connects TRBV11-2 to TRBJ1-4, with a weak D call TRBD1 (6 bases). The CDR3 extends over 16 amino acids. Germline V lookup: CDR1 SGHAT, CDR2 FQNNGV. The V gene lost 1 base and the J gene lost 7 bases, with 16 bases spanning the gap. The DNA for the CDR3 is TGTGCCAGCAGCTTAGTAGGGACATTTTCGATTGAAAAACTGTTTTTT. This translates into CASSLVGTFSIEKLFF.

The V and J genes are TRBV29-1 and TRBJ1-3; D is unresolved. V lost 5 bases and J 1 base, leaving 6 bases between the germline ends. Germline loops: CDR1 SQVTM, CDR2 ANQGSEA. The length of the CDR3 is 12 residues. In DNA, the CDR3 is TGCAGCGTTTCCGGTTCTGGAAACACCATATATTTT. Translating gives CSVSGSGNTIYF.

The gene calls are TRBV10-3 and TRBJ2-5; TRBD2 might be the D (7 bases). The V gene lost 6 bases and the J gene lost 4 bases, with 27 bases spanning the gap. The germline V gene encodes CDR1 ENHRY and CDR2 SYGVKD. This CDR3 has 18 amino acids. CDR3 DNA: TGTGCCATCAGCGCCAAGCTCCTTACGGGGGGCCGGGGAGAGACCCAGTACTTC. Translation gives CAISAKLLTGGRGETQYF.

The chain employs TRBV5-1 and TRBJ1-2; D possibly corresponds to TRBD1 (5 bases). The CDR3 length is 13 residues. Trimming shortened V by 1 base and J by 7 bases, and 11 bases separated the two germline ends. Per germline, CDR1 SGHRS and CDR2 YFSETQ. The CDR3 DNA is TGCGCCAGCAGCTTGAACGGGGGAAGTGGCTACACCTTC. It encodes CASSLNGGSGYTF.

This CDR3 is CASRRSGEKLFF. The CDR3 region has the DNA TGTGCCAGTAGGAGGAGTGGCGAAAAACTGTTTTTT. The chain links TRBV19 to TRBJ1-4; no definite D call. Per the germline V gene, CDR1 is LNHDA and CDR2 is SQIVND (reference sequence). With 6 bases removed from V and 8 bases from J, the gap between germline ends came to 10 bases. The CDR3 length is 12 residues.

Here the CDR3 reads CASRHFSPGQIVSGNTIYF. CDR3 coding DNA: TGTGCCAGCAGGCATTTTTCTCCGGGACAGATTGTTTCTGGAAACACCATATATTTT. V gene TRBV28 combines with J gene TRBJ1-3; 7 bases are a match to TRBD1. Germline CDR1 is MDHEN and CDR2 is SYDVKM. This CDR3 contains 19 residues. With 6 bases clipped from V and 1 base from J, the junction kept 18 bases outside the gene matches.

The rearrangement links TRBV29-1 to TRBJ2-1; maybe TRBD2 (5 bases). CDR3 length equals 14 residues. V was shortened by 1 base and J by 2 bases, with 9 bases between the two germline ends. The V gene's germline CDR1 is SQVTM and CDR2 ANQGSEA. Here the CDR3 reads CSVEGRLTYNEQFF. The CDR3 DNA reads TGCAGCGTTGAAGGCAGACTAACCTACAATGAGCAGTTCTTC.